Listed below are T cell receptor beta chains from one sample, sequenced in a study of technical replicates of blood from a handful of donors. Generated by immunoSEQ multiplex PCR, the TCRdb table keeps only in-frame clones and is missing some. The sample contains fewer than 110,000 clones, nearly 96% of which appear only once. Sequencing was carried out using T cells isolated from PBMCs. The origin of the receptors is a human donor in good health. Each CDR3 is given with its conserved first and last residue. A D gene is named only where the DNA matches it firmly. A row's size may be missing; if present it is once, few, many or a size class.

abundance | j_gene | d_gene | v_gene | CDR3aa | CDR3nt
. | TRBJ2-7 | TRBD2 | TRBV25-1 | CASGRLAGSYEQYF | TGTGCCAGCGGAAGACTAGCGGGGTCCTACGAGCAGTACTTC
once | TRBJ1-1 | . | TRBV14 | CASSPYSNTEAFF | TGTGCCAGCAGTCCGTACTCTAACACTGAAGCTTTCTTT
. | TRBJ1-1 | . | TRBV28 | CASSILGGTSTLGAFF | TGTGCCAGCAGTATCCTTGGGGGGACGTCCACGCTGGGAGCTTTCTTT
. | TRBJ2-2 | . | TRBV10-3 | CAISVSPGAGELFF | TGTGCCATCAGTGTGTCTCCAGGGGCCGGGGAGCTGTTTTTT
. | TRBJ1-2 | TRBD1 | TRBV9 | CASSAYGRTGYGYTF | TGTGCCAGCAGCGCTTATGGCAGGACAGGCTATGGCTACACCTTC
. | TRBJ1-5 | . | TRBV5-5 | CASSSQGRSNQPQHF | TGTGCCAGCAGCTCCCAGGGTAGGAGCAATCAGCCCCAGCATTTT
. | TRBJ2-5 | TRBD2 | TRBV2 | CASRRTSGSQETQYF | TGTGCCAGCAGGAGGACTAGCGGGTCCCAAGAGACCCAGTACTTC
once | TRBJ2-7 | . | TRBV9 | CASSLDRDYEQYF | TGTGCCAGCAGCCTAGACAGAGACTACGAGCAGTACTTC
medium-sized | TRBJ1-4 | . | TRBV19 | CASSISSNEKLFF | TGTGCCAGTAGTATATCCAGTAATGAAAAACTGTTTTTT
. | TRBJ2-3 | . | TRBV13 | CASRNGSSTDTQYF | TGTGCCAGCAGAAATGGTAGTAGCACAGATACGCAGTATTTT
. | TRBJ1-2 | . | TRBV18 | CASSPPQGGIYGYTF | TGTGCCAGCTCACCACCCCAAGGGGGAATCTATGGCTACACCTTC
once | TRBJ2-5 | . | TRBV6-5 | CASSPGHLIQETQYF | TGTGCCAGCAGTCCGGGACACCTAATACAAGAGACCCAGTACTTC
. | TRBJ2-1 | . | TRBV20-1 | CSARLNEQFF | TGCAGTGCCAGGCTAAATGAGCAGTTCTTC
. | TRBJ2-3 | . | TRBV6-1 | CASSEMVAASTDTQYF | TGTGCCAGCAGTGAAATGGTAGCGGCTAGCACAGATACGCAGTATTTT
. | TRBJ2-7 | . | TRBV10-3 | CAISEPVYPTYEQYF | TGTGCCATCAGTGAGCCGGTTTACCCAACCTACGAGCAGTACTTC
. | TRBJ2-5 | . | TRBV29-1 | CSVVTGYQETQYF | TGCAGCGTTGTTACAGGGTACCAAGAGACCCAGTACTTC
. | TRBJ1-4 | TRBD1 | TRBV7-8 | CASSPSRDRINEKLFF | TGTGCCAGCAGCCCAAGCAGGGACAGAATTAATGAAAAACTGTTTTTT
. | TRBJ1-2 | . | TRBV27 | CASSLGSWYGYTF | TGTGCCAGCAGTTTAGGCAGTTGGTATGGCTACACCTTC
once | TRBJ2-7 | . | TRBV5-4 | CASNQGGTFYEQYF | TGTGCCAGCAACCAAGGTGGGACTTTCTACGAGCAGTACTTC
once | TRBJ2-7 | . | TRBV15 | CATSSPQGSHEQYF | TGTGCCACCAGCAGCCCGCAGGGGTCCCACGAGCAGTACTTC
. | TRBJ2-2 | . | TRBV6-1 | CASSDNRANTGELFF | TGTGCCAGCAGTGATAACAGGGCGAACACCGGGGAGCTGTTTTTT
. | TRBJ2-5 | TRBD2 | TRBV10-3 | CAISSTLLAGRQETQYF | TGTGCCATCAGTTCAACTCTCTTAGCGGGACGACAAGAGACCCAGTACTTC
. | TRBJ1-2 | . | TRBV7-9 | CASSALGGGGYTF | TGTGCCAGCAGCGCGTTGGGGGGTGGTGGCTACACCTTC
. | TRBJ1-1 | . | TRBV7-9 | CASEDLYTEAFF | TGTGCCAGCGAGGATCTGTACACTGAAGCTTTCTTT
. | TRBJ2-3 | . | TRBV5-1 | CASSSGVLFDTQYF | TGCGCCAGCAGCTCGGGGGTGCTGTTTGATACGCAGTATTTT
. | TRBJ1-1 | . | TRBV5-6 | CASSQNAGLTEAFF | TGTGCCAGCAGCCAGAACGCAGGGCTCACTGAAGCTTTCTTT
once | TRBJ2-1 | TRBD2 | TRBV7-8 | CASSLRRPSGRASINEQFF | TGTGCCAGCAGCTTGCGTAGGCCTAGCGGGAGGGCTTCTATCAATGAGCAGTTCTTC
. | TRBJ2-2 | TRBD2 | TRBV19 | CAKTSVDGELFF | TGTGCCAAGACTAGCGTGGACGGGGAGCTGTTTTTT
. | TRBJ1-5 | . | TRBV6-1 | CASSEEAHHSYQPQHF | TGTGCCAGCAGTGAAGAAGCTCACCACTCTTATCAGCCCCAGCATTTT
. | TRBJ2-5 | . | TRBV7-7 | CASSLVLDSQETQYF | TGTGCTAGCAGCTTAGTCCTAGACAGCCAAGAGACCCAGTACTTC
. | TRBJ1-1 | . | TRBV7-3 | CASSFTAGYTEAFF | TGTGCCAGCAGCTTCACGGCCGGGTACACTGAAGCTTTCTTT
. | TRBJ1-5 | . | TRBV7-9 | CASGGEGDNNQPQHF | TGTGCCAGCGGGGGGGAGGGGGACAATAATCAGCCCCAGCATTTT
. | TRBJ2-7 | TRBD1 | TRBV12-5 | CASGLYGRGPQVNYEQYF | TGTGCTAGTGGTTTGTATGGCAGGGGGCCCCAGGTAAACTACGAGCAGTACTTC
. | TRBJ2-4 | . | TRBV21-1 | CASSTFRVKQGGKNIQYF | TGTGCCAGCAGCACCTTTAGGGTTAAACAGGGGGGCAAAAACATTCAGTACTTC
once | TRBJ1-1 | . | TRBV2 | CASSFDRNTEAFF | TGTGCCAGCAGCTTCGACAGGAACACTGAAGCTTTCTTT
. | TRBJ1-2 | . | TRBV29-1 | CSVRRSGSYGYTF | TGCAGCGTTCGAAGATCCGGGTCCTATGGCTACACCTTC
once | TRBJ2-7 | . | TRBV23-1 | CASSQSCGGSSGYEQYF | TGCGCCAGCAGTCAATCGTGTGGGGGGAGCAGCGGGTACGAGCAGTACTTC
few | TRBJ2-5 | TRBD2 | TRBV10-3 | CAISESGLADGPFQETQYF | TGTGCCATCAGTGAATCCGGACTAGCGGACGGCCCTTTCCAAGAGACCCAGTACTTC
. | TRBJ2-1 | TRBD2 | TRBV27 | CASSSTGTMHEQFF | TGTGCCAGCAGTTCTACCGGGACTATGCATGAGCAGTTCTTC
. | TRBJ1-2 | . | TRBV30 | CAWSADSYGYTF | TGTGCCTGGAGTGCAGACAGCTATGGCTACACCTTC
. | TRBJ2-1 | TRBD1 | TRBV29-1 | CSVEGQGAGDEQFF | TGCAGCGTTGAAGGGCAGGGGGCCGGGGATGAGCAGTTCTTC